These 16 T cell receptor beta chains originate from one sample sequenced in a study of beta chain features in type 1 diabetes. Expressed TCRB transcripts were sequenced because the entire RNA isolate underwent reverse transcription. TCRdb's copy holds only in-frame clones and misses some; the assay was immunoSEQ multiplex PCR. The table has about 410,000 clones, approximately 14% seen once; the top ten hold about 0.04%. Sample: naive CD4+ T cells from blood. These receptors all stem from a young man in good health.

This clone was recorded a few times. J is TRBJ1-1 and V is TRBV6-5, with D possibly being TRBD1 (5 bases). The CDR3 has 15 amino acids. Germline-derived CDR1 and CDR2 are MNHEY and SVGAGI. V lost 0 bases and J lost 4, with 12 bases in between. The CDR3 spells CASSYSSSTVTEAFF. CDR3 in DNA: TGTGCCAGCAGTTACTCTTCCTCGACAGTCACTGAAGCTTTCTTT.

The chain recombines TRBV30 with TRBJ1-1, with 9 bases that match TRBD1. The CDR3 sequence is 13 residues long. The germline gives CDR1 GTSNPN, CDR2 SVGIG (reference sequence). CDR3 residues: CAGVRDRDTEAFF. The CDR3 region has the DNA TGTGCTGGAGTCCGGGACAGGGACACTGAAGCTTTCTTT.

The table lists this clone with a few counts. CDR3 in amino acids: CAISDAGANYGYTF. The CDR3 DNA reads TGTGCCATCAGCGACGCTGGAGCTAACTATGGCTACACCTTC. The V call is TRBV10-3, the J call TRBJ1-2; D unclear. The CDR3 consists of 14 residues. CDR1 is ENHRY and CDR2 is SYGVKD in the germline V gene. The germline V and J ends were trimmed by 6 bases and 0 bases, with 11 bases remaining between them.

Many counts were recorded for this clone. This chain links TRBV30 with TRBJ2-1; the match to TRBD2 covers 11 bases. Per the germline V gene, CDR1 is GTSNPN and CDR2 is SVGIG (reference sequence). The CDR3 sequence is 14 residues long. V lost 5 bases, J lost 0 bases, and 0 bases stayed unmatched. The CDR3 loop is CAWGTSGSYNEQFF. As DNA, the CDR3 is TGTGCCTGGGGGACTAGCGGCTCCTACAATGAGCAGTTCTTC.

This rearrangement joins TRBV18 to TRBJ2-5; 7 bases match TRBD2. Trimming removed 3 bases from V and 1 base from J; junction bases left unmatched: 8. CDR3 length: 16 amino acids. Germline values: CDR1 KGHSH, CDR2 LQKENI. CDR3 sequence reads: CASSPVGGGGQETQYF. In DNA form, the CDR3 reads TGTGCCAGCTCACCCGTCGGTGGCGGGGGCCAAGAGACCCAGTACTTC.

The gene calls are TRBV7-6 and TRBJ2-7; TRBD2 agrees at 8 bases. V gave up 0 bases and J gave up 0 bases; unmatched junction bases: 10. From germline, CDR1 is SGHVS and CDR2 FNYEAQ. The CDR3 runs 18 residues. The CDR3 region has the DNA TGTGCCAGCAGCTTAGCGCCTAGCGGGCGAACAAGCTCCTACGAGCAGTACTTC. Translation: CASSLAPSGRTSSYEQYF.

This rearrangement joins TRBV28 to TRBJ2-5, with TRBD1 identical over 7 bases. The V gene end was trimmed by 2 bases and the J gene end by 2 bases; junction bases not matched to a gene: 5. Germline V gene data show CDR1 as MDHEN and CDR2 as SYDVKM. There are 15 residues in the CDR3. The CDR3 sequence is CASSLPGTDQETQYF. In DNA form, the CDR3 reads TGTGCCAGCAGTTTACCCGGGACAGATCAAGAGACCCAGTACTTC.

V gene TRBV2 combines with J gene TRBJ1-5; D remains unclear. The ends were cut back, 1 base at V and 8 bases at J, with 15 bases in the middle. This CDR3 is 15 amino acids long. CDR1 and CDR2 (germline): SNHLY, FYNNEI. In DNA, the CDR3 is TGTGCCAGCAGTGAAGGGGCCCACGGGAGTAAGCCCCAGCATTTT. Encoded protein: CASSEGAHGSKPQHF.

The CDR3, as DNA: TGTGCCAGCAGGGGCAGAAACACCGGGGAGCTGTTTTTT. Its translation: CASRGRNTGELFF. V and J are TRBV7-9 and TRBJ2-2; D remains unclear. There are 13 residues in the CDR3. The V and J ends lost 6 bases and 2 bases respectively, with 7 bases between them. Germline-derived CDR1 and CDR2 are SEHNR and FQNEAQ (reference sequence).

In its sample, this clone was seen a few times. The DNA of the CDR3 is TGCGCCAGCAGCCAAGATATTGCGACTAGCGTGACCCAGTACTTC. Protein: CASSQDIATSVTQYF. The chain combines TRBV4-1 with TRBJ2-5; 8 bases line up with TRBD2. Germline CDR1 is MGHRA and CDR2 is YSYEKL. The CDR3 consists of 15 residues. The V and J ends lost 0 bases and 7 bases, in that order; junction bases with no gene match: 7.

This clone showed up just a few times. This rearrangement joins TRBV7-6 to TRBJ2-5; D assignment may be TRBD1 or TRBD2 (5 bases each). CDR1 is SGHVS, CDR2 FNYEAQ, per germline. The CDR3 has 16 amino acids. The V gene lost 5 bases and the J gene lost 2 bases, with 18 bases spanning the gap. The CDR3 nucleotides read TGTGCCAGCAGCGGGGCCCCAGGAGGCCGGCAAGAGACCCAGTACTTC. It yields the protein CASSGAPGGRQETQYF.

This clone was recorded a few times. The V and J genes are TRBV7-9 and TRBJ2-1; D ambiguous. Trimming removed 5 bases at V and 9 bases at J, with 8 bases between. Per germline, CDR1 SEHNR and CDR2 FQNEAQ (reference sequence). CDR3 length: 11 amino acids. The CDR3 nucleotides read TGTGCCAGCAGCCGTCCGGTTGAGCAGTTCTTC. Encoded protein: CASSRPVEQFF.

This clone has only a few counts. The rearrangement uses TRBV7-2 and TRBJ2-2; TRBD1 is a possible D gene (6 bases). Germline-derived CDR1 and CDR2 are SGHTA and FQGNSA. Trimming took 3 bases from V and 5 from J, leaving 10 bases between them. This CDR3 comprises 14 residues. The CDR3 sequence is CASSFGTSTGELFF. CDR3 DNA: TGTGCCAGCAGCTTCGGGACATCAACCGGGGAGCTGTTTTTT.

This clone was detected a few times. The rearrangement links TRBV7-2 to TRBJ1-4; TRBD1 aligns across 7 bases. With V trimmed by 7 bases and J by 6 bases, 8 bases remained unmatched. This CDR3 region has 14 residues. Per the germline V gene, CDR1 is SGHTA and CDR2 is FQGNSA. The DNA of the CDR3 is TGTGCCAGCACCTTGAGGGGGCTTGATGAAAAACTGTTTTTT. Translated: CASTLRGLDEKLFF. Combining the CDR3 with reference TRBV7-2 and TRBJ1-4 gives the whole variable domain GAGVSQSPSNKVTEKGKDVELRCDPISGHTALYWYRQSLGQGLEFLIYFQGNSAPDKSGLPSDRFSAERTGGSVSTLTIQRTQQEDSAVYLCASTLRGLDEKLFFGSGTQLSVL.

This chain links TRBV14 with TRBJ2-7, with TRBD1 as a possible D gene (6 bases). V lost 4 bases to trimming and J lost 5 bases, with 18 bases between them. This CDR3 is 15 amino acids long. Germline lookup yields CDR1 SGHDN and CDR2 FVKESK. DNA of the CDR3: TGTGCCAGCAGCCTCCAGCTTACAGGGTGGGACGAGCAGTACTTC. Translated: CASSLQLTGWDEQYF.

The chain recombines TRBV6-5 with TRBJ2-7, with 12 nucleotides matching TRBD1. CDR1 and CDR2 from the germline V gene are MNHEY and SVGAGI. The CDR3 spans 15 residues. J gave up 3 bases and V 6 bases, and 6 bases lay outside the gene matches. CDR3 loop: CASRGTGGANYEQYF. CDR3 in DNA: TGTGCCAGCAGAGGGACAGGGGGCGCGAACTACGAGCAGTACTTC.